This T cell receptor beta chain was sequenced in a study of human T cells and chemical hapten exposure. TCRdb reprocessed the RACE reads via MiXCR and lists one record per CDR3 protein. The profile covers 180,000 or so distinct CDR3 sequences, with about 15% appearing a single time and approximately 1.5% taken by the ten largest. In germline, CDR1 is LNHDA, CDR2 SQIVND (reference sequence). The V and J ends lost 2 bases and 9 bases respectively, with 10 bases between them. There are 13 residues in the CDR3. This clonotype has more than one count but fewer than ten. Time point specified: patch test 1, 2 weeks after DPC sensitization. As to treatment: therapeutic diphenylcyclopropenone sensitization with weekly scalp DPC.

This chain joins TRBV19 and TRBJ2-2; D is undetermined. The sequence was obtained from a young woman with alopecia areata. Some clones in this sample may be carry-over from other donors' samples. The source material was whole blood, sampled in connection with sensitization to the hapten diphenylcyclopropenone (DPC). The chain's CDR3 is CASSILGIRELFF. CDR3 sequence (DNA): TGTGCCAGTAGTATACTGGGAATTAGGGAGCTGTTTTTT. The whole variable domain, remainder taken from reference TRBV19 and TRBJ2-2, is DGGITQSPKYLFRKEGQNVTLSCEQNLNHDAMYWYRQDPGQGLRLIYYSQIVNDFQKGDIAEGYSVSREKKESFPLTVTSAQKNPTAFYLCASSILGIRELFFGEGSRLTVL.